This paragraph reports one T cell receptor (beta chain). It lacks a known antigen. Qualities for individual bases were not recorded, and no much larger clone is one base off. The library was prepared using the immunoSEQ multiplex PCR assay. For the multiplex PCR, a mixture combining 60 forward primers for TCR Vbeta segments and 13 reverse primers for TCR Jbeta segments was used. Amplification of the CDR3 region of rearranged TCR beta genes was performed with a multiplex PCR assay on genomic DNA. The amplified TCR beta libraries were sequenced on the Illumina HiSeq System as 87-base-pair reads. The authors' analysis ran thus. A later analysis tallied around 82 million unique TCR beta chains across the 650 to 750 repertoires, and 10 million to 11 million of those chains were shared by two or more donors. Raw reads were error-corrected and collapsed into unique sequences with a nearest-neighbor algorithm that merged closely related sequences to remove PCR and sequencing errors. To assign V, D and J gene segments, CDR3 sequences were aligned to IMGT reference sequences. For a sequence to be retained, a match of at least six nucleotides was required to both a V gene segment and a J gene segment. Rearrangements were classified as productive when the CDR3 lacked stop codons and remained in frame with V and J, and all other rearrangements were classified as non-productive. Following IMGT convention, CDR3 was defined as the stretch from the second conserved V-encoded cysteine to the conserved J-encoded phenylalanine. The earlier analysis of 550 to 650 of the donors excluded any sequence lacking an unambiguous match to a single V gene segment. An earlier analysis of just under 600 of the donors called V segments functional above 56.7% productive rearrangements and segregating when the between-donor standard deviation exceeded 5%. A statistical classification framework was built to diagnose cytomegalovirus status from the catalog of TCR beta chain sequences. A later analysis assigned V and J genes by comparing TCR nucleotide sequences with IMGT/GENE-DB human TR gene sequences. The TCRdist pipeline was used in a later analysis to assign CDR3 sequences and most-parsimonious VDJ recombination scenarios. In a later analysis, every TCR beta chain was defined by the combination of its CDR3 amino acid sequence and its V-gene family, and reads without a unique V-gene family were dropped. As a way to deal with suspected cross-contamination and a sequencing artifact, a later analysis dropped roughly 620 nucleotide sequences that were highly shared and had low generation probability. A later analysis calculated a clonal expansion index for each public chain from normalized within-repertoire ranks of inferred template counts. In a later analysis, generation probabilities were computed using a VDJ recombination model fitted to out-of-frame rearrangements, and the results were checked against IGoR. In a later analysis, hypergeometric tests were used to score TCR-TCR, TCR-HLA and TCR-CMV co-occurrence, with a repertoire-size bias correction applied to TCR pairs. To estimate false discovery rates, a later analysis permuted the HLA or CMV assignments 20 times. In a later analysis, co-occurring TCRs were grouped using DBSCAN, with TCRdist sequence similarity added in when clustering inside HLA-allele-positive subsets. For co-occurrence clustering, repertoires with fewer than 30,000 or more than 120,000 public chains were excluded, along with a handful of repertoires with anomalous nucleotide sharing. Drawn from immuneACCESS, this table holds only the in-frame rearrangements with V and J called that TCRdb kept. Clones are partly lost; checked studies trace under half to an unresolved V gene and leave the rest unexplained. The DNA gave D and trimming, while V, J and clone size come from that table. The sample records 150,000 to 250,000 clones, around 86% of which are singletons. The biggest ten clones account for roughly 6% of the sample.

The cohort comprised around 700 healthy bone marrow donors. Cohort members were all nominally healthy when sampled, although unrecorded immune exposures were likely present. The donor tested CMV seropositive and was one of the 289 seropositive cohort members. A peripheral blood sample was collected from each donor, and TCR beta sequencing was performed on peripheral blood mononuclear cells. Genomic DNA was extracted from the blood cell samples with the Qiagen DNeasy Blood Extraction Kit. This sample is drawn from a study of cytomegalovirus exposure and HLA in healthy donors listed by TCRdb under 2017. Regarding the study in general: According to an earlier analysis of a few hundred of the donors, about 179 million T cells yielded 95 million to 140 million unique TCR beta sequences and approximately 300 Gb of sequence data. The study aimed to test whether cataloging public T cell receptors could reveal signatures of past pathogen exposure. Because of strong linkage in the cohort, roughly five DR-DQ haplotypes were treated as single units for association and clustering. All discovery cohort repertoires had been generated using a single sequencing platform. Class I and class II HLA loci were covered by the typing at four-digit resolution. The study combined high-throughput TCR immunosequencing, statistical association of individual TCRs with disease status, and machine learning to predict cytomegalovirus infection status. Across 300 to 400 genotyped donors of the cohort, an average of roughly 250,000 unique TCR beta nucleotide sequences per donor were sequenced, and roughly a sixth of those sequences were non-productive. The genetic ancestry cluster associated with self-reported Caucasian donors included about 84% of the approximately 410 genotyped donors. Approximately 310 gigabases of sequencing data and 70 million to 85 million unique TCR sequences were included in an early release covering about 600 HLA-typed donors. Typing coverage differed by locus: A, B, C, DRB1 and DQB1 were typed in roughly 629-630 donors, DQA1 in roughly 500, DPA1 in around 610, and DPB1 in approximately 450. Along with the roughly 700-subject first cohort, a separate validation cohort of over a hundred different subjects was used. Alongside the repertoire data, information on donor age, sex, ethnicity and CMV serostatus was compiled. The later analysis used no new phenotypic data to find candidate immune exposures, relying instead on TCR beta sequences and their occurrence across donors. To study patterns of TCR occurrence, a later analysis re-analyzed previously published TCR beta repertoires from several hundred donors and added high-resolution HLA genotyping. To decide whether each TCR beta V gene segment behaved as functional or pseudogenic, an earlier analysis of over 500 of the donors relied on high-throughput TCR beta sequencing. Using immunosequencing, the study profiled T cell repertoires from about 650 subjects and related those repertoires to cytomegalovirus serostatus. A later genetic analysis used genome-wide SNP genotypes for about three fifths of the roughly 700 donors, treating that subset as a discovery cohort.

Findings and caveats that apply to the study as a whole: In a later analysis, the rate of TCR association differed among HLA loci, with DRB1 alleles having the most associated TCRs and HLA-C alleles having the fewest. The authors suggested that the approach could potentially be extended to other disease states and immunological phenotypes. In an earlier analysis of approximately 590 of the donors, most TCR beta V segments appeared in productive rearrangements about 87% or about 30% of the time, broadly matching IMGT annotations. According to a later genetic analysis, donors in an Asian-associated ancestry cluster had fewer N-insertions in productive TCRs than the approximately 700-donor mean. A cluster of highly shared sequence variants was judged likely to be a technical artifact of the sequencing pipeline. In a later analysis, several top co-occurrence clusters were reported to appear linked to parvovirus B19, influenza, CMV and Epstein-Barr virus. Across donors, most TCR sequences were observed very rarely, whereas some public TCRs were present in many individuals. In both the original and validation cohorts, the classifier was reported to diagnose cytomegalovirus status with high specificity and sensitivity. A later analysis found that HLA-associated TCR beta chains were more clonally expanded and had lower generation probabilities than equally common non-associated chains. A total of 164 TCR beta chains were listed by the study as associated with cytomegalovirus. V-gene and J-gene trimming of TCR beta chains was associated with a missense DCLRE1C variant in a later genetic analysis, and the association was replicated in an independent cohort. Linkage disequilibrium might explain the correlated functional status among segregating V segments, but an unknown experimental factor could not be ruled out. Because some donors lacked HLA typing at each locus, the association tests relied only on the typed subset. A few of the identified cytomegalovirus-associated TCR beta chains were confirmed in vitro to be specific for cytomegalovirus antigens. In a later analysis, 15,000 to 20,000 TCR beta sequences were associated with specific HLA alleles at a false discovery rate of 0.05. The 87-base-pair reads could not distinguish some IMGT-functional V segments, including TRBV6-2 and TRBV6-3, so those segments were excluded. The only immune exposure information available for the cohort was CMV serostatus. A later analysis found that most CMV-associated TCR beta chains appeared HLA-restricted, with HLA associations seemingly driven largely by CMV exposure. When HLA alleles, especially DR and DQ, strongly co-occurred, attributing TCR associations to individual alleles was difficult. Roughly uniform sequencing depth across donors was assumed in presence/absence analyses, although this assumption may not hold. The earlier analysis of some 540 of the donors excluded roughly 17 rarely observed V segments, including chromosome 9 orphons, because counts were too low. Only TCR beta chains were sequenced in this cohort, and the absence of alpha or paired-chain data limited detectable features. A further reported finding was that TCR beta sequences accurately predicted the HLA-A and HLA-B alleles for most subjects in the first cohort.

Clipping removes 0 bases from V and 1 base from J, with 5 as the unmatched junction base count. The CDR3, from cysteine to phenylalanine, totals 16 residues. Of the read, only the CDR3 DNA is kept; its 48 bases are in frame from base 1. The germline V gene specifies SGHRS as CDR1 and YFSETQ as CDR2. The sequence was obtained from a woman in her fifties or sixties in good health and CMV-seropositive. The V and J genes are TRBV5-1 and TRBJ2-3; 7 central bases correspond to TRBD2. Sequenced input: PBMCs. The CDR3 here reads CASSLVMGGGTDTQYF. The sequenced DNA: TGCGCCAGCAGCTTGGTGATGGGAGGGGGCACAGATACGCAGTATTTT.